These T cell receptor beta chains were read from a single sample in a study of blood T cells in healthy people across ages. TCRdb used MiXCR to reprocess the 5' RACE reads, holding one entry per CDR3 protein. The repertoire includes some 1.5 million distinct CDR3 sequences, 42% of them detected once, and about 4% sits in the top ten. The sequenced sample consisted of blood. All receptors derive from a woman aged 18-35 years in good health. Each CDR3 is given with its conserved first and last residue. The D gene is left open where the match is weak. Size is stated for part of the rows, as once, few or many counts, or as a class when the clone is expanded.

v_gene	d_gene	len	j_gene	abundance	CDR3nt	CDR3aa
TRBV4-1	NA	15	TRBJ2-1	few	TGCGCCAGCAGCCAAGAACAGAGCTCCTACAATGAGCAGTTCTTC	CASSQEQSSYNEQFF
TRBV12-3/TRBV12-4	TRBD1	16	TRBJ2-3	many	TGTGCCAGCAGTACCGGGACAGGGCATTTCACAGATACGCAGTATTTT	CASSTGTGHFTDTQYF
TRBV15	NA	16	TRBJ1-1	NA	TGTGCCACCAGCAGAGGAGGGGCAGGGGCTAACACTGAAGCTTTCTTT	CATSRGGAGANTEAFF
TRBV9	NA	15	TRBJ1-3	few	TGTGCCAGCAGCGTAGAGGATGGCTCTGGAAACACCATATATTTT	CASSVEDGSGNTIYF
TRBV7-9	TRBD2	14	TRBJ2-1	NA	TGTGCCAGCAGTCACCGCGGGAGTGCGGATGAGCAGTTCTTC	CASSHRGSADEQFF
TRBV29-1	TRBD1	13	TRBJ2-1	few	TGCAGCGTTTACAGGGGCCCCTACAATGAGCAGTTCTTC	CSVYRGPYNEQFF
TRBV6-6	TRBD1	15	TRBJ2-1	few	TGTGCCAGCAGTTACGTCAGGGGGCAGGTTCATGAGCAGTTCTTC	CASSYVRGQVHEQFF
TRBV27	NA	13	TRBJ1-6	few	TGTGCCAGAGGGACCTCCTATAATTCACCCCTCCACTTT	CARGTSYNSPLHF
TRBV7-9	TRBD2	18	TRBJ2-3	NA	TGTGCCAGCAGCTCTCCGAGCCCGACTAGCGGGGGGGCGAATACGCAGTATTTT	CASSSPSPTSGGANTQYF
TRBV20-1	NA	14	TRBJ1-4	NA	TGCAGTGCTAGAGATAGCCAACGCGGCGGAAAACTGTTTTTT	CSARDSQRGGKLFF
TRBV4-1	NA	16	TRBJ1-5	NA	TGCGCCAGCAGCCCGCGTGATGATGGTGTGAATCAGCCCCAGCATTTT	CASSPRDDGVNQPQHF
TRBV20-1	NA	13	TRBJ2-7	NA	TGCAGTGCTTCCTATGGGGGATCCTACGAGCAGTACTTC	CSASYGGSYEQYF
TRBV20-1	TRBD1	14	TRBJ2-7	few	TGCAGTGCTAGAGGGACCGGGACAGTTTACGAGCAGTACTTC	CSARGTGTVYEQYF
TRBV7-9	NA	15	TRBJ2-3	few	TGTGCCAGCAGCATTTATAACAGCCTCACAGATACGCAGTATTTT	CASSIYNSLTDTQYF
TRBV9	TRBD1	15	TRBJ2-5	NA	TGTGCCAGCAGCGGATTCCGGGACAGTCAAGAGACCCAGTACTTC	CASSGFRDSQETQYF
TRBV12-3/TRBV12-4	NA	12	TRBJ2-7	few	TGTGCCAGCAGTACTCCCCCGGGGGAGCAGTACTTC	CASSTPPGEQYF
TRBV15	NA	16	TRBJ2-6	NA	TGTGCCACCAGCAGATCTAGGGGTTCTGGGGCCAACGTCCTGACTTTC	CATSRSRGSGANVLTF
TRBV4-2	NA	12	TRBJ2-1	NA	TGTGCCGGCAGCCGAGAAGACCGCAGGCAGTTCTTC	CAGSREDRRQFF
TRBV25-1	NA	14	TRBJ1-1	NA	TGTGCCAGCAGTGATCTCGGGGTGAACACTGAAGCTTTCTTT	CASSDLGVNTEAFF
TRBV20-1	TRBD2	17	TRBJ2-3	NA	TGCAGTGCTGATAGGTCGGCGACTAGCGGGATAACAGATACGCAGTATTTT	CSADRSATSGITDTQYF
TRBV20-1	TRBD1	14	TRBJ2-5	few	TGCAGTGCTCCCGCACAGGGGTTACAAGAGACCCAGTACTTC	CSAPAQGLQETQYF
TRBV2	TRBD2	15	TRBJ2-1	NA	TGTGCCATCCTCAGACTAGCGGGAGCTAGCGATGAGCAGTTCTTC	CAILRLAGASDEQFF
TRBV20-1	TRBD1	15	TRBJ2-1	NA	TGCAGTGCTAGGAGGACAGGGGGGGCCTACAATGAGCAGTTCTTC	CSARRTGGAYNEQFF
TRBV4-3	TRBD1	13	TRBJ2-1	NA	TGCGCCAACAGCCAACACGGACAGGTTGAGCAGTTCTTC	CANSQHGQVEQFF
TRBV3-1	TRBD2	16	TRBJ2-1	NA	TGTGCCAGCAGCGAATGGGGGGGGTCCCGTTACAATGAGCAGTTCTTC	CASSEWGGSRYNEQFF
TRBV7-2	TRBD2	14	TRBJ2-3	few	TGTGCCAGCGGGGCGGGAGTAGTCACAGATACGCAGTATTTT	CASGAGVVTDTQYF
TRBV5-1	TRBD2	16	TRBJ2-1	NA	TGCGCCAGCAGCTCGGGACTAGCGAAGACTTACAATGAGCAGTTCTTC	CASSSGLAKTYNEQFF
TRBV25-1	NA	11	TRBJ2-7	many	TGTGCCAGCAGCGAAGGCTACGAGCAGTACTTC	CASSEGYEQYF
TRBV11-2	NA	16	TRBJ2-3	few	TGTGCCAGCAGCTTAGGGGGGGGGCAGGGATGGAATACGCAGTATTTT	CASSLGGGQGWNTQYF
TRBV27	TRBD1	16	TRBJ2-7	NA	TGTGCCAGCAGTTTAGGGGACAGGCTCTCGAGTGGCGAGCAGTACTTC	CASSLGDRLSSGEQYF
TRBV6-6	TRBD2	16	TRBJ2-1	NA	TGTGCCAGCAGTTACTTAGCGGGGGGGGCCTACAATGAGCAGTTCTTC	CASSYLAGGAYNEQFF
TRBV27	NA	14	TRBJ2-7	NA	TGTGCCGCCCAACCACAGGGAAACTACAATGAGCAGTACTTC	CAAQPQGNYNEQYF
TRBV30	NA	12	TRBJ1-2	NA	TGTGCCTGGAGTGAGGCTGGCTATGGCTACACCTTC	CAWSEAGYGYTF
TRBV6-5	TRBD1	12	TRBJ2-1	NA	TGTGCGGCTGGGACAGGGGGCAATGAGCAGTTCTTC	CAAGTGGNEQFF
TRBV20-1	NA	16	TRBJ2-7	NA	TGCAGTGCTACCTTGACCGACACTACCCTACGTCGAGAGCAGTACTTC	CSATLTDTTLRREQYF
TRBV20-1	NA	14	TRBJ2-3	few	TGCAGTTCGGCCGAGGCGGGGCGCACAGATACGCAGTATTTT	CSSAEAGRTDTQYF
TRBV3-1	NA	16	TRBJ2-7	NA	TGTGCCAGCAGCCGTCCCGGGGGGCCCTTATACAATGAGCAGTACTTC	CASSRPGGPLYNEQYF
TRBV7-8	NA	15	TRBJ2-3	NA	TGTGCCAGCAGCTTATTCAGGCTTTTTACAGATACGCAGTATTTT	CASSLFRLFTDTQYF